The 10 T cell receptor beta chains given below trace back to one sample, sequenced in a study of T cells in localized non-small cell lung cancer. The table came from immunoSEQ multiplex PCR; TCRdb's copy has only in-frame clones and leaves some out. The sample has about 2,000 clones, 25% to 30% seen once. The material was normal lung tissue next to the tumor, obtained before any cancer treatment. The receptors were sampled from a female donor older than 55 with stage I lung adenocarcinoma.

This sequence joins TRBV19 and TRBJ2-6, with 7 bases lining up with TRBD1. CDR3 length: 18 residues. CDR1 LNHDA and CDR2 SQIVND come from the germline V gene (reference sequence). The ends lost 3 bases at V and 0 bases at J; junction bases unmatched: 8. CDR3 sequence reads: CASSIRATGNSGANVLTF. CDR3 DNA sequence: TGTGCCAGTAGTATTCGGGCGACAGGGAACTCTGGGGCCAACGTCCTGACTTTC.

CDR3 protein: CAWRTSGANVLTF. The CDR3, as DNA: TGTGCCTGGAGAACGTCTGGGGCCAACGTCCTGACTTTC. The J gene is TRBJ2-6, the V gene TRBV30; D uncertain. Germline loops: CDR1 GTSNPN, CDR2 SVGIG (reference sequence). There are 13 residues in the CDR3. The V end was cut by 3 bases, the J end by 1 base, with 4 bases between.

This clone came up a few times. J is TRBJ2-2 and V is TRBV5-1; perhaps TRBD1 as D (6 bases). CDR3 size: 15 residues. Germline values: CDR1 SGHRS, CDR2 YFSETQ. The V end was cut by 4 bases, the J end by 4 bases, with 14 bases between. CDR3: CASSIQGASTGELFF. The CDR3 DNA follows: TGCGCCAGCAGCATACAGGGTGCGAGCACCGGGGAGCTGTTTTTT. The entire variable domain, with the rest obtained from reference TRBV5-1 and TRBJ2-2, is as follows: KAGVTQTPRYLIKTRGQQVTLSCSPISGHRSVSWYQQTPGQGLQFLFEYFSETQRNKGNFPGRFSGRQFSNSRSEMNVSTLELGDSALYLCASSIQGASTGELFFGEGSRLTVL.

The rearrangement uses TRBV10-2 and TRBJ1-1, with TRBD1 as a possible D gene (5 bases). This CDR3 region has 15 residues. Germline assignment: CDR1 WSHSY and CDR2 SAAADI. The V gene lost 2 bases and the J gene lost 5 bases, with 15 bases spanning the gap. The chain's CDR3 is CASSEGGAKGTEAFF. The CDR3 DNA reads TGCGCCAGCAGTGAGGGAGGGGCGAAAGGGACTGAAGCTTTCTTT.

V and J are TRBV19 and TRBJ1-1; D is possibly TRBD1 (6 bases). Trimming cost V 4 bases and J 0 bases, with 12 bases left between them. This CDR3 contains 15 residues. The germline V gene encodes CDR1 LNHDA and CDR2 SQIVND (reference sequence). The CDR3 spells CASSSRRGLNTEAFF. In nucleotides, the CDR3 is TGTGCCAGTAGTAGCCGCAGGGGATTGAACACTGAAGCTTTCTTT. The variable domain in full, with the rest retrieved from reference TRBV19 and TRBJ1-1, is DGGITQSPKYLFRKEGQNVTLSCEQNLNHDAMYWYRQDPGQGLRLIYYSQIVNDFQKGDIAEGYSVSREKKESFPLTVTSAQKNPTAFYLCASSSRRGLNTEAFFGQGTRLTVV.

On this clone: One junction end disagrees with the germline gene, perhaps due to a read error. The chain uses TRBV19 and TRBJ2-1; D may correspond to TRBD1 or TRBD2 (5 bases each). CDR1 is LNHDA, CDR2 SQIVND, per germline (reference sequence). The length of the CDR3 is 15 residues. The CDR3 sequence: CASSRAGSSYNKQFF. DNA of the CDR3: TGTGCCAGTAGTCGGGCAGGGAGCTCCTACAATAAGCAGTTCTTC.

This chain connects TRBV6-8 to TRBJ1-5, with a possible D match to TRBD1 (5 bases). Germline V gives CDR1 MNHGY, CDR2 SAAAGT. This CDR3 is 12 amino acids long. Trimming shortened V by 11 bases and J by 6 bases, and 14 bases separated the two germline ends. The CDR3 sequence: CASGQGSQPQHF. CDR3 nucleotides: TGTGCCTCAGGGCAGGGTAGTCAGCCCCAGCATTTT.

J is TRBJ1-1 and V is TRBV30, with D perhaps matching TRBD1 (6 bases). Germline loops: CDR1 GTSNPN, CDR2 SVGIG (reference sequence). Trimming cost V 1 base and J 10 bases, with 13 bases left between them. The CDR3 is 12 residues long. The CDR3 region has the DNA TGTGCCTGGAGTGAGGACAGAGGGAGAGCTTTCTTT. It is translated as CAWSEDRGRAFF.

This clone is categorized as medium-sized (0.01 to 0.1%). The chain uses TRBV9 and TRBJ1-2, with D perhaps TRBD1 (5 bases). The CDR3 is 15 amino acids. Trimming cost V 4 bases and J 0 bases, with 13 bases left between them. Germline CDR1 and CDR2: SGDLS and YYNGEE. This chain's CDR3 is CASSNDLGPNYGYTF. The CDR3 DNA follows: TGTGCCAGCAGCAATGACCTGGGGCCTAACTATGGCTACACCTTC.

A few counts support this clone. V gene TRBV11-3 combines with J gene TRBJ2-1, with 7 bases aligning to TRBD2. The CDR3 is made up of 14 amino acids. Per germline, CDR1 SGHNT and CDR2 YENEEA. Unmatched junction bases numbered 9, after V lost 5 bases and J lost 8 bases. CDR3 region: CASSLLGGEDEQFF. The DNA for the CDR3 is TGTGCCAGCAGCCTCCTTGGGGGGGAGGATGAGCAGTTCTTC.